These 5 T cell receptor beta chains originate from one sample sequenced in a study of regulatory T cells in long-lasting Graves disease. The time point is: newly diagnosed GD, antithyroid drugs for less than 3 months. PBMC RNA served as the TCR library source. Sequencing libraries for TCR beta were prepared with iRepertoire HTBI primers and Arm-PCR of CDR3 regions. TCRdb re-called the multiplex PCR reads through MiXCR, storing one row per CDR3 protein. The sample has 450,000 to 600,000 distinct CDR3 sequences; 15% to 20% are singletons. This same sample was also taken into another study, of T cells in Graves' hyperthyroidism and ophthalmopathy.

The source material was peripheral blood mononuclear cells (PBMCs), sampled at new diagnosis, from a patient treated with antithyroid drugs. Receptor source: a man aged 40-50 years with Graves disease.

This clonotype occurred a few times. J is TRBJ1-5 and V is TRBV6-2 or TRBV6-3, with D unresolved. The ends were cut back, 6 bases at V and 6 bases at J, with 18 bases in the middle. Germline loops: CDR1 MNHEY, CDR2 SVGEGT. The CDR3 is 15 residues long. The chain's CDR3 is CASSQYLFLVQPQHF. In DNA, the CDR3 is TGTGCCAGCAGCCAATACCTCTTTCTCGTTCAGCCCCAGCATTTT.

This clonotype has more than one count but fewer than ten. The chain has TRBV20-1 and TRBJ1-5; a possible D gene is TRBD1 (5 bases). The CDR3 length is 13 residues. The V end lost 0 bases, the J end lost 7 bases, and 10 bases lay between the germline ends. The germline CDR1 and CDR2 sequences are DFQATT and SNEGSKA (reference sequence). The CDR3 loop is CSARDTGLQPQHF. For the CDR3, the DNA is TGCAGTGCTAGAGATACAGGTCTCCAGCCCCAGCATTTT.

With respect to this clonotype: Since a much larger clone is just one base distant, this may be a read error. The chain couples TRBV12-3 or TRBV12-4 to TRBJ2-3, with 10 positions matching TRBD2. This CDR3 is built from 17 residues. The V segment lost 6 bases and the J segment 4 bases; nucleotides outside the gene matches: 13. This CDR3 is CASRRYQLAGASDTQYF. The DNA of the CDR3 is TGTGCCAGCAGGCGGTATCAGCTAGCGGGAGCCTCAGATACGCAGTATTTT.

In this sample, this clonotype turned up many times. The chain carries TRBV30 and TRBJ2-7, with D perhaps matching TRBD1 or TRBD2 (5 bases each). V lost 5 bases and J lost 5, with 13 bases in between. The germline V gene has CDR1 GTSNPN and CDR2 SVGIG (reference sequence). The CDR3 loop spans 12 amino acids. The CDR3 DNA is TGTGCCTGGGAAGGACACGGGGACGAGCAGTACTTC. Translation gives CAWEGHGDEQYF.

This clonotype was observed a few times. The CDR3 protein is CARRGGTGELFF. The CDR3 region has the DNA TGTGCCAGAAGGGGGGGTACCGGGGAGCTGTTTTTT. The V call is TRBV7-3, the J call TRBJ2-2; the D gene is possibly TRBD2 (7 bases). This CDR3 spans 12 amino acids. Germline assignment: CDR1 SGHTA and CDR2 FQGTGA. Trimming shortened V by 9 bases and J by 5 bases, and 10 bases separated the two germline ends.